This T cell receptor (beta chain) was recorded in a study of T cells in Graves' hyperthyroidism and ophthalmopathy. Study-level findings and limits: Ophthalmopathy and stable hyperthyroidism were told apart by a 13 V-J model.

The ends were cut back, 8 bases at V and 1 base at J, with 14 bases in the middle. The CDR3 totals 13 residues. Germline V gives CDR1 DFQATT, CDR2 SNEGSKA (reference sequence). Regions amplified from RNA transcripts were the TCR beta CDR3 regions. HTBI primers drove first-round RT-PCR of the TCR CDR3. Via MiXCR, TCRdb re-called the multiplex PCR reads, giving one row per CDR3 protein. The profile covers 480,000 or so distinct CDR3 sequences, with roughly an eighth appearing a single time and around a sixth taken by the ten largest. This clonotype was recorded many times. Its target is not known. Patients showing uncontrolled infection, other autoimmune disease, pregnancy or lactation were ineligible. Together with thyroid ultrasound, orbital computed tomography, serum thyroxine and TRAb, clinical symptoms were used for diagnoses.

Sequencing was performed on blood. This clonotype was obtained from a woman aged 18-35 years with Graves' hyperthyroidism. The genes are TRBV20-1 and TRBJ1-1; D is possibly TRBD1 (5 bases). The CDR3, as DNA: TGCAGTCCCTCGGGACCCCGGAACACTGAAGCTTTCTTT. Protein: CSPSGPRNTEAFF.